Below, one TCR beta chain is given with its context. Its antigen is still unknown. The germline V and J ends were trimmed by 0 bases and 4 bases, with 15 bases remaining between them. Per the germline V gene, CDR1 is SGHNT and CDR2 is YYREEE (reference sequence). CDR3 length: 16 amino acids. The immunoSEQ assay was v3.0, run at survey level. Measured with immunoSEQ multiplex PCR; TCRdb has only the in-frame clones, and not every one. The data show tens of thousands of clones, 85% seen once. This sample is drawn from a study of long-term antiretroviral therapy in people with HIV. Study results and caveats: Clones that expanded before ART (that is, prior to treatment) dominated the repertoire at all time points.

The TCR comes from a man in his forties or fifties with HIV. The material was unsorted PBMCs, obtained 1.6 years after starting antiretroviral therapy. V is TRBV5-4 and J is TRBJ2-3, with D perhaps being TRBD1 or TRBD2 (6 bases each). The CDR3 DNA reads as TGTGCCAGCAGCTTGGCCGGGGGCAGGGGCGCAGATACGCAGTATTTT. Protein sequence: CASSLAGGRGADTQYF.